A single sample is the source of the 28 T cell receptor beta chains below, sequenced in a study of breast tumors, draining lymph nodes, adjacent tissues. Samples came from axillary lymph nodes draining the breast cancer. Using its own MiXCR run on the multiplex PCR reads, TCRdb lists one record per CDR3 protein. In the table there are fewer than 150,000 distinct CDR3 sequences, 21% of which are singletons. The specimen was axillary lymph node tissue. The source is a female donor with breast cancer. Some clones in this sample may be carry-over from other donors' samples.

This clonotype was seen only once. Since a much larger clone is just one base distant, this may be a read error. The chain combines TRBV6-1 with TRBJ2-2, with TRBD2 as a possible D gene (6 bases). CDR1 and CDR2 from the germline V gene are MNHNS and SASEGT. The CDR3 is 13 residues long. V gave up 10 bases and J gave up 6 bases, with 15 bases separating them. In DNA form, the CDR3 reads TGTGCCACCATGAGCGGGCCCGCCGGGGAGCTGTTTTTT. It specifies CATMSGPAGELFF.

This clonotype has at least ten counts. The chain is built from TRBV10-3 and TRBJ2-7; D is unclear. CDR1 ENHRY and CDR2 SYGVKD come from the germline V gene. This CDR3 spans 13 amino acids. V lost 10 bases and J lost 3, with 16 bases in between. The CDR3 region has the DNA TGTGCCACATCAATAGAAGGGATCTACGAGCAGTACTTC. The encoded protein is CATSIEGIYEQYF.

This chain joins TRBV20-1 and TRBJ2-5; no clear D gene. Germline V gene sequence: CDR1 DFQATT, CDR2 SNEGSKA (reference sequence). The V and J ends lost 5 bases and 4 bases respectively, with 17 bases between them. The CDR3 sequence is 14 residues long. DNA for the CDR3: TGCAGTGCTTTTGACTCCACGCATGGAGAGACCCAGTACTTC. This sequence encodes CSAFDSTHGETQYF.

Details on this clonotype: This may arise from a read error, as a much more abundant clone is one base away. The CDR3 end shows no conserved phenylalanine or tryptophan, and so a read error is likely. J is TRBJ2-7 and V is TRBV27; D remains ambiguous. Germline V CDR1 and CDR2: MNHEY, SMNVEV (reference sequence). The V gene lost 0 bases and the J gene lost 5 bases, with 11 bases spanning the gap. The CDR3 extends over 14 amino acids. CDR3 nucleotides: TGTGCCAGCAGTTTATCGGACGGTGCCCACGAGCAGTACTAC. Translating gives CASSLSDGAHEQYY.

The sample holds many counts of this clonotype. This sequence joins TRBV12-3 or TRBV12-4 and TRBJ1-4, with D possibly matching TRBD1 (6 bases). Trimming left V 5 bases short and J 5 bases short, with 18 bases between. This CDR3 is built from 16 residues. In DNA, the CDR3 is TGTGCCAGCAGTCGGGGGGCGCTGGGAGGCAATGAAAAACTGTTTTTT. Its protein product is CASSRGALGGNEKLFF.

This clonotype occurred many times. The chain carries TRBV6-1 and TRBJ2-7; TRBD2 matches at 8 bases. CDR1 is MNHNS and CDR2 is SASEGT in the germline V gene. The junction had 2 bases not matched to a gene; V was cut back by 7 bases and J by 0 bases. The CDR3 length is 13 residues. CDR3 sequence reads: CASISGTSYEQYF. The CDR3 coding sequence is TGTGCCAGCATTAGCGGGACCTCCTACGAGCAGTACTTC.

This clonotype was counted at least ten times. The genes are TRBV3-1 and TRBJ2-3; maybe TRBD2 (5 bases). The CDR3 has 14 amino acids. Germline V lookup: CDR1 LGHDT, CDR2 YNNKEL (reference sequence). Trimming stripped 7 bases from V and 2 bases from J, with 13 bases between. CDR3 protein: CASTKAEYTDTQYF. The CDR3 DNA reads as TGTGCCAGCACCAAAGCGGAGTACACAGATACGCAGTATTTT.

The chain combines TRBV28 with TRBJ2-7; D is possibly TRBD1 or TRBD2 (6 bases each). The germline gives CDR1 MDHEN, CDR2 SYDVKM. This CDR3 is built from 15 residues. The germline V and J ends were trimmed by 5 bases and 2 bases, with 16 bases remaining between them. DNA for the CDR3: TGTGCCAGCAGTCTCCCCGGGGGCGGCCCCTACGAGCAGTACTTC. Residues: CASSLPGGGPYEQYF.

This clonotype was seen at least ten times. The chain combines TRBV12-3 or TRBV12-4 with TRBJ1-5, with 7 bases identical to TRBD1. J gave up 4 bases and V 5 bases, and 5 bases lay outside the gene matches. There are 14 residues in the CDR3. Written as DNA, the CDR3 is TGTGCCAGCAGTGAGACAGGGATGAATCAGCCCCAGCATTTT. It is translated as CASSETGMNQPQHF.

This clonotype has ten or more counts. At one boundary the junction diverges from the germline segment, which might be a read error. The V and J genes are TRBV7-8 and TRBJ2-1; possibly TRBD1 for D (6 bases). CDR3 length equals 14 residues. Germline V gene sequence: CDR1 SGHVS, CDR2 FQNEAQ. The CDR3 DNA follows: TGTGCCAGCAGCCTAGCCGGGACAAGCTATGAGCAGTTCTTC. This translates into CASSLAGTSYEQFF.

The table lists this clonotype with many counts. A junction boundary mismatches the germline segment, possibly from a read error. The chain joins TRBV6-1 to TRBJ2-1; D gene unclear. The germline V gene encodes CDR1 MNHNS and CDR2 SASEGT. The CDR3 loop spans 13 amino acids. The CDR3 nucleotides are TGTGCCAGCAGGCAGATGGGATACAATGAGCAGTTTTTC. It is translated as CASRQMGYNEQFF.

For this clonotype: A much larger clone lies one base from this, so it may be a read error. The CDR3 does not close with the conserved phenylalanine or tryptophan, likely indicating a read error. V is TRBV12-3 or TRBV12-4 and J is TRBJ2-7; a possible D gene is TRBD2 (5 bases). There are 14 residues in the CDR3. Trimming shortened V by 3 bases and J by 6 bases, and 15 bases separated the two germline ends. The CDR3 loop reads CASSFLGRVAEQYC. The CDR3 bases are TGTGCCAGCAGTTTTCTAGGGCGGGTAGCCGAGCAGTACTGC.

This clonotype was detected many times. The chain carries TRBV2 and TRBJ2-7; D possibly corresponds to TRBD1 (5 bases). CDR3 size: 14 residues. CDR1 and CDR2 (germline): SNHLY, FYNNEI. V lost 6 bases, J lost 2 bases, and 14 bases lay in between. The CDR3 spells CASSKTVEAYEQYF. In nucleotides, the CDR3 is TGTGCCAGCAGCAAGACAGTCGAGGCCTACGAGCAGTACTTC.

The chain combines TRBV5-4 with TRBJ2-4; weak D call: TRBD2 (7 bases). The CDR3 covers 15 residues. Trimming left V 3 bases short and J 9 bases short, with 19 bases between. Per the germline V gene, CDR1 is SGHNT and CDR2 is YYREEE (reference sequence). The CDR3: CASSSAGGIRGIQYF. Written as DNA, the CDR3 is TGTGCCAGCAGCTCCGCCGGGGGGATCAGGGGCATTCAGTACTTC.

This clonotype was seen many times. The chain joins TRBV4-1 to TRBJ2-2; the D call may be TRBD1 or TRBD2 (5 bases each). The CDR3 totals 16 residues. Germline CDR1 is MGHRA and CDR2 is YSYEKL. Trimming left V 0 bases short and J 1 base short, with 9 bases between. In nucleotides, the CDR3 is TGCGCCAGCAGCCAAGAGCCGGGGCAGAACACCGGGGAGCTGTTTTTT. Protein product: CASSQEPGQNTGELFF.

This clonotype was counted only a few times. The genes are TRBV6-1 and TRBJ2-2, with TRBD2 identical over 8 bases. The CDR3 extends over 15 amino acids. Germline lookup yields CDR1 MNHNS and CDR2 SASEGT. After removal of 8 bases from V and 5 bases from J, the junction contained 10 bases not matched to a gene. CDR3 sequence reads: CASCGTSRITGELFF. As DNA, the CDR3 is TGTGCCAGCTGCGGGACTAGTCGTATAACCGGGGAGCTGTTTTTT.

This clonotype appeared many times. This chain joins TRBV6-1 and TRBJ2-3; no definite D call. The CDR3 runs to 13 residues. Trimming shortened V by 6 bases and J by 0 bases, and 7 bases separated the two germline ends. The germline V gene has CDR1 MNHNS and CDR2 SASEGT. CDR3 residues: CASRGSSTDTQYF. The CDR3 DNA reads as TGTGCCAGCAGGGGGTCTAGCACAGATACGCAGTATTTT.

This clonotype was picked up many times. The genes are TRBV19 and TRBJ2-2, with TRBD2 matching 9 bases. Germline-derived CDR1 and CDR2 are LNHDA and SQIVND (reference sequence). V dropped 5 bases and J dropped 7; count of bases not matched to a gene: 14. This CDR3 has 17 amino acids. This CDR3 reads CASSLRLIAGANGELFF. In DNA, the CDR3 is TGTGCCAGTAGTCTTCGCCTTATAGCGGGAGCCAACGGGGAGCTGTTTTTT.

This clonotype showed up many times. V and J are TRBV7-9 and TRBJ2-7; 7 bases fit TRBD2. Germline V gene sequence: CDR1 SEHNR, CDR2 FQNEAQ (reference sequence). V lost 5 bases to trimming and J lost 0 bases; unmatched junction nucleotides: 4. CDR3 size: 14 residues. CDR3 protein: CASSVLASSYEQYF. As DNA, the CDR3 is TGTGCCAGCAGCGTACTAGCGAGCTCCTACGAGCAGTACTTC.

Turning to this clonotype: A much larger clone differs by one base, so this may be a read error. The CDR3 loop reads CASSLWPGQGVYEQYF. The CDR3 DNA sequence: TGTGCCAGCAGCTTATGGCCCGGACAGGGGGTCTACGAGCAGTACTTC. V is TRBV7-9 and J is TRBJ2-7; TRBD1 matches 10 bases. The CDR3 extends over 16 amino acids. CDR1 and CDR2 from the germline V gene are SEHNR and FQNEAQ (reference sequence). The J segment lost 3 bases and the V segment lost 2 bases, leaving 7 bases of the junction unmatched.

At least ten counts were recorded for this clonotype. The rearrangement joins TRBV7-8 to TRBJ2-1, with 7 bases fitting TRBD2. V lost 4 bases and J lost 10; bases outside the gene matches: 1. CDR1 and CDR2 (germline): SGHVS, FQNEAQ. The CDR3 is made up of 11 amino acids. The chain's CDR3 is CASSSAGEQFF. The CDR3 nucleotides are TGTGCCAGCAGCTCAGCGGGAGAGCAGTTCTTC.

In its sample, this clonotype was seen a few times. Relative to the germline gene, one junction end is altered; a read error may explain this. The J gene is TRBJ1-4, the V gene TRBV18, with a possible D match to TRBD1 (5 bases). Germline V gene data show CDR1 as KGHSH and CDR2 as LQKENI. There are 14 residues in the CDR3. The CDR3 nucleotides are TGTGCCAGCTCACCAGGGGCAACTAATGAAAAACCGTTTTTT. Its translation: CASSPGATNEKPFF.

There are many counts of this clonotype. This rearrangement joins TRBV12-3 or TRBV12-4 to TRBJ2-2; TRBD2 might be the D (6 bases). This CDR3 is 16 amino acids long. V was shortened by 1 base and J by 4 bases, with 13 bases between the two germline ends. The CDR3: CASSLGQGGGTGELFF. The CDR3 DNA sequence: TGTGCCAGCAGTTTAGGGCAGGGAGGTGGCACCGGGGAGCTGTTTTTT.

This clonotype was recorded once. The V and J genes are TRBV7-9 and TRBJ1-1; TRBD1 aligns across 8 bases. CDR1 SEHNR and CDR2 FQNEAQ come from the germline V gene (reference sequence). The CDR3 spans 14 residues. After removal of 4 bases from V and 3 bases from J, the junction contained 4 bases not matched to a gene. For the CDR3, the DNA is TGTGCCAGCAGCTCGCACAGGGGGGACACTGAAGCTTTCTTT. It specifies CASSSHRGDTEAFF.

The chain joins TRBV28 to TRBJ1-2, with TRBD1 matching 7 bases. The CDR3 sequence is 14 residues long. J lost 4 bases, V lost 3 bases, and 5 bases had no gene match. Germline CDR1 and CDR2: MDHEN and SYDVKM. DNA for the CDR3: TGTGCCAGCAGTTTTAAGGGGGCGGCCTATGGCTACACCTTC. As protein: CASSFKGAAYGYTF.

This clonotype was seen only once. Given a much more abundant clone one base away, this may be a read error. The chain employs TRBV20-1 and TRBJ2-1, with D perhaps matching TRBD1 or TRBD2 (5 bases each). This CDR3 has 13 amino acids. Trimming took 5 bases from V and 7 from J, leaving 15 bases between them. Looked up from germline, CDR1 is DFQATT and CDR2 is SNEGSKA (reference sequence). CDR3 in DNA: TGCAGTGCTCCCGGGGCCTCCGGGAATGAGCAGTTCTTC. Translation gives CSAPGASGNEQFF.

The rearrangement uses TRBV18 and TRBJ1-1, with a possible D match to TRBD1 (6 bases). The CDR3 has 15 amino acids. With 4 bases removed from V and 5 bases from J, the gap between germline ends came to 17 bases. In germline, CDR1 is KGHSH, CDR2 LQKENI. The CDR3 DNA reads as TGTGCCAGCTCACTCAGCGTAGGGGGAGAGACTGAAGCTTTCTTT. This sequence encodes CASSLSVGGETEAFF.

This clonotype was counted many times. The chain combines TRBV7-8 with TRBJ2-5, with 7 bases identical to TRBD2. Germline V gives CDR1 SGHVS, CDR2 FQNEAQ. V lost 0 bases, J lost 4 bases, and 5 bases stayed unmatched. This CDR3 region has 15 residues. The CDR3 coding sequence is TGTGCCAGCAGCTTAGCATGGATAGCGGGAGAGACCCAGTACTTC. Protein product: CASSLAWIAGETQYF.